The 6 T cell receptor beta chains presented below share a single source sample, sequenced in a study of untreated major depressive disorder. Study-level points and caveats: Compared with controls, depressed patients showed more TRBV05-01 (Vbeta 5.1) usage in CD4+ T cells.

Some clones are missing from TCRdb's copy, which holds only in-frame ones; the method was immunoSEQ multiplex PCR. The sample has about 20,000 clones, about 92% seen once. No antigen has been assigned to these receptors. The sample consisted of CD4+ T cells from PBMCs. All receptors come from a woman in her thirties or forties with major depressive disorder.

The chain couples TRBV5-1 to TRBJ1-3; no clear D gene. Trimming removed 0 bases at V and 0 bases at J, with 4 bases between. The CDR3 spans 14 residues. The V gene's germline CDR1 is SGHRS and CDR2 YFSETQ. CDR3 sequence (DNA): TGCGCCAGCAGCTTGGCTAGCTCTGGAAACACCATATATTTT. Translated: CASSLASSGNTIYF.

The chain is built from TRBV6-1 and TRBJ1-1; TRBD1 is a possible D gene (5 bases). This CDR3 spans 13 amino acids. Germline lookup yields CDR1 MNHNS and CDR2 SASEGT. V lost 1 base, J lost 11 bases, and 14 bases lay in between. The CDR3, as DNA: TGTGCCAGCAGTGAAGTATTCCTCGAGGGGGCTTTCTTT. This translates into CASSEVFLEGAFF.

The rearrangement links TRBV5-1 to TRBJ2-5; D gene ambiguous. The CDR3 consists of 14 residues. Germline-derived CDR1 and CDR2 are SGHRS and YFSETQ. Between the trimmed V and J ends, which lost 6 bases and 1 base, there was a span of 13 bases. In DNA, the CDR3 is TGCGCCAGCAACGGTTCTCCCCCCCAAGAGACCCAGTACTTC. It encodes CASNGSPPQETQYF. Full variable domain (outside the CDR3, taken from reference TRBV5-1 and TRBJ2-5): KAGVTQTPRYLIKTRGQQVTLSCSPISGHRSVSWYQQTPGQGLQFLFEYFSETQRNKGNFPGRFSGRQFSNSRSEMNVSTLELGDSALYLCASNGSPPQETQYFGPGTRLLVL.

V gene TRBV5-1 combines with J gene TRBJ2-1; 12 bases are a match to TRBD2. The CDR3 spans 19 residues. Germline V gene sequence: CDR1 SGHRS, CDR2 YFSETQ. The V gene end was trimmed by 3 bases and the J gene end by 4 bases; junction bases not matched to a gene: 14. The CDR3 coding sequence is TGCGCCAGCAGCTCGCTAGCGGGGGGGCGGTCCTTAAAGTACAATGAGCAGTTCTTC. Its protein is CASSSLAGGRSLKYNEQFF.

The chain links TRBV9 to TRBJ1-2, with D possibly matching TRBD1 (5 bases). This CDR3 has 15 residues. Germline V gene sequence: CDR1 SGDLS, CDR2 YYNGEE. V gave up 4 bases and J gave up 5 bases, with 18 bases separating them. CDR3 DNA: TGTGCCAGCAGCTCTACAGGATTAAGCGGGTATGGCTACACCTTC. Amino acid sequence: CASSSTGLSGYGYTF.

The chain carries TRBV9 and TRBJ2-7, with TRBD2 matching over 11 bases. Per germline, CDR1 SGDLS and CDR2 YYNGEE. This CDR3 has 15 residues. V dropped 3 bases and J dropped 6; count of bases not matched to a gene: 8. The CDR3 loop is CASSGTSGQGAEQYF. The CDR3 bases are TGTGCCAGCAGCGGGACTAGCGGGCAGGGGGCCGAGCAGTACTTC.